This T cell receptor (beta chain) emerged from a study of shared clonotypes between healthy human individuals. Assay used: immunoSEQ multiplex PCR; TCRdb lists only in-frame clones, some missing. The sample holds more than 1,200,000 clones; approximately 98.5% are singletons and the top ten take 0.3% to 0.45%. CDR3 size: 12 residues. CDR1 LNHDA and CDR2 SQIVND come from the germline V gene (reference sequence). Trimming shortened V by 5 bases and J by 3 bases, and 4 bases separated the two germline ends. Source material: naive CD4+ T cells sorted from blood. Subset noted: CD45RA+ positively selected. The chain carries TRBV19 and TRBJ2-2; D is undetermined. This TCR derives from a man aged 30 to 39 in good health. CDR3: CASSYDTGELFF. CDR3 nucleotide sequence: TGTGCCAGTAGTTACGACACCGGGGAGCTGTTTTTT. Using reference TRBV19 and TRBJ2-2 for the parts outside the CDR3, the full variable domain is DGGITQSPKYLFRKEGQNVTLSCEQNLNHDAMYWYRQDPGQGLRLIYYSQIVNDFQKGDIAEGYSVSREKKESFPLTVTSAQKNPTAFYLCASSYDTGELFFGEGSRLTVL.